This TCR beta chain was recorded in a study of blood T cells in healthy people across ages. Findings and caveats of the study: Both higher diversity and more naive CD4+ cells marked long-lived donors when set against aged donors.

Points on this clonotype: Its antigen is unknown. One end of the junction does not line up with germline, which may come from a read error.

Germline V gene sequence: CDR1 DFQATT, CDR2 SNEGSKA (reference sequence). The CDR3 spans 14 residues. Using a J-beta primer mix together with a sample-barcoded 5' primer, a second PCR was run for about 7 to 12 cycles. TCRdb recomputed calls from the 5' RACE reads with MiXCR, one row per CDR3 protein. This sample has about 1.7 million distinct CDR3 sequences; 28% occur once, and the top ten carry 7.7%. This sequence originates from a woman aged 25 to 39 in good health. Sequences were obtained from blood. The V gene is TRBV20-1, the J gene TRBJ1-2; D is possibly TRBD1 (6 bases). DNA of the CDR3: TGCGGTGCGCCCCCGGACAGACGAATAGATGGCTACACCTTC. Translated, it gives CGAPPDRRIDGYTF.